The rows below give T cell receptor beta chains drawn from one sample of a study of blood T cells in healthy people across ages. One entry per CDR3 protein, called by TCRdb with MiXCR from the 5' RACE reads. The table lists over 1,500,000 distinct CDR3 sequences, around 50% of them singletons. The specimen was blood. Source of these receptors: a woman aged 40 to 55 in good health. Each CDR3 is given with its conserved first and last residue. Each record gives: J gene, V gene, D gene, clone size, CDR3 DNA, CDR3 protein. The D gene is left open where the match is weak. Clone size appears in some rows only: once, few, many, or a class for an expanded clone.

TRBJ2-3	TRBV12-3/TRBV12-4	TRBD1	.	TGTGCCAGCAGTAGCCGACAGGGTTCAGATACGCAGTATTTT	CASSSRQGSDTQYF
TRBJ2-4	TRBV4-1	.	.	TGCGCCAGCAGCCAAGGCTCGGCTAGCTGGGAGCAGTACTTC	CASSQGSASWEQYF
TRBJ1-4	TRBV7-2	.	.	TGTGCCAGCAGCCCCCGTCGGTCGGGAGGGAATGAAAAACTGTTTTTT	CASSPRRSGGNEKLFF
TRBJ2-5	TRBV20-1	.	few	TGCAGTGCTGGCCTTAAGGGGGGCAAAGAGACCCAGTACTTC	CSAGLKGGKETQYF
TRBJ2-3	TRBV5-4	.	once	TGTGCCAGCAGCCCGCCGTCGTTCACAGATACGCAGTATTTT	CASSPPSFTDTQYF
TRBJ2-1	TRBV7-8	.	.	TGTGCCAGCAGCTTAGGGACGTTGGGGAACGAGCAGTTCTTC	CASSLGTLGNEQFF
TRBJ1-5	TRBV5-1	.	once	TGCGCCAGCAGCCCTGGACTGATATATAGCAATCAGCCCCAGCATTTT	CASSPGLIYSNQPQHF
TRBJ1-4	TRBV7-2	TRBD1	few	TGTGCCAGCAGCTTAGCGCACGGACAGGGGGCAGAAAAACTGTTTTTT	CASSLAHGQGAEKLFF
TRBJ2-3	TRBV5-1	.	.	TGCGCCAGCAGCTTGACCCTTCAGAAATCAGATACGCAGTATTTT	CASSLTLQKSDTQYF
TRBJ2-1	TRBV14	TRBD2	.	TGTGCCAGCAGCCAAGACCACGGGACTAGCGTTTACAATGAGCAGTTCTTC	CASSQDHGTSVYNEQFF
TRBJ2-1	TRBV5-6	.	.	TGTGCCAGCAGCTTTAGGCGGAGTAGCGCAGGACCCTACAATGAGCAGTTCTTC	CASSFRRSSAGPYNEQFF
TRBJ2-3	TRBV28	TRBD1	few	TGTGCCAGCAGCACACAGGGGGTAAATACGCAGTATTTT	CASSTQGVNTQYF
TRBJ2-5	TRBV29-1	.	many	TGCAGCGTTGAAGATGTTCCCCGGGCGGAGACCCAGTACTTC	CSVEDVPRAETQYF
TRBJ2-4	TRBV7-9	.	few	TGTGCCAGCACGGGGGACTCCAAAAACATTCAGTACTTC	CASTGDSKNIQYF
TRBJ2-1	TRBV5-1	.	.	TGCGCCAGCAGCTTGAAGAGGGGATCGAGTGAGCAGTTCTTC	CASSLKRGSSEQFF
TRBJ1-1	TRBV5-1	.	.	TGCGCCAGCAGCTTGTTGAGGGGATCCACTGAAGCTTTCTTT	CASSLLRGSTEAFF
TRBJ1-5	TRBV4-1	TRBD1	.	TGCGCCAGCAGCCAAGGCGACAGGGCGGGGAGCAATCAGCCCCAGCATTTT	CASSQGDRAGSNQPQHF
TRBJ1-5	TRBV10-3	TRBD1	.	TGTGCCATCAGTGGAGGGACAGGGGGCCGTAGCAATCAGCCCCAGCATTTT	CAISGGTGGRSNQPQHF
TRBJ2-1	TRBV24-1	TRBD2	few	TGTGCCACCGGAGCGGGGTCCTCCTACAATGAGCAGTTCTTC	CATGAGSSYNEQFF
TRBJ2-7	TRBV4-1	.	few	TGCGCCAGCAGCCAACCGGGGTCAAAAGGCGAGCAGTACTTC	CASSQPGSKGEQYF
TRBJ1-2	TRBV10-3	.	.	TGTGCCATCAGTTCAGCCAACTATGGCTACACCTTC	CAISSANYGYTF
TRBJ2-5	TRBV5-1	.	many	TGCGCCAGCAGCCCCGGGACCTTCCAAGAGACCCAGTACTTC	CASSPGTFQETQYF
TRBJ1-2	TRBV28	.	once	TGTGCCAGCACCAACTTGGGGGTAGCTAACTATGGCTACACCTTC	CASTNLGVANYGYTF
TRBJ2-6	TRBV20-1	.	.	TGCAGTGCTAGAGCCTCCCTAGGGGTTGGGGCCAACGTCCTGACTTTC	CSARASLGVGANVLTF
TRBJ1-2	TRBV10-3	TRBD1	.	TGTGCCATCTTCAATGAGGGGGCTGGTGGCTACACCTTC	CAIFNEGAGGYTF
TRBJ2-3	TRBV7-2	TRBD1	.	TGTGCCTCGGGACAGGGGGCTAAGGGAGATACGCAGTATTTT	CASGQGAKGDTQYF
TRBJ1-2	TRBV7-2	.	few	TGTGCCAGCAGCTCCCCCCCCGGGTCATTGGGCTACACCTTC	CASSSPPGSLGYTF
TRBJ1-2	TRBV5-1	TRBD1	.	TGCGCCAGCAGCGGGGCTACTACAGGGGGCGGAAGCTATGGCTACACCTTC	CASSGATTGGGSYGYTF
TRBJ2-5	TRBV7-6	.	.	TGTGCCAGCAGCCACCACCTGGACAGTATTCAAGAGACCCAGTACTTC	CASSHHLDSIQETQYF